The 24 T cell receptor beta chains in this list originate from one sample, sequenced in a study of blood T cell repertoires in COVID-19. Profiling relied on immunoSEQ multiplex PCR, and the TCRdb table lists in-frame clones only, not all of them. The top ten clones hold around 3% of a sample with about 280,000 clones, 86% of them seen once. The sequenced material came from peripheral blood. The source is a woman aged 30 to 39 with active or convalescent COVID-19.

The chain employs TRBV7-2 and TRBJ1-6, with TRBD1 matching 7 bases. Trimming removed 5 bases from V and 1 base from J; junction bases left unmatched: 8. The germline CDR1 and CDR2 sequences are SGHTA and FQGNSA. This CDR3 spans 17 amino acids. This CDR3 is CASSRDRVPSYNSPLHF. In DNA, the CDR3 is TGTGCCAGCAGCCGTGACAGGGTTCCGTCCTATAATTCACCCCTCCACTTT.

The chain combines TRBV20-1 with TRBJ1-2, with 7 nucleotides matching TRBD1. Germline lookup yields CDR1 DFQATT and CDR2 SNEGSKA (reference sequence). V shed 3 bases, J shed 3 bases, and the junction held 4 bases outside the gene matches. This CDR3 has 13 amino acids. This CDR3 reads CSASRTGDYGYTF. CDR3 in DNA: TGCAGTGCTAGTCGCACAGGGGACTATGGCTACACCTTC.

Only one count was recorded for this clone. The genes are TRBV4-1 and TRBJ1-2; no definite D call. The ends were cut back, 1 base at V and 2 bases at J, with 17 bases in the middle. This CDR3 has 17 amino acids. Germline V CDR1 and CDR2: MGHRA, YSYEKL. The CDR3: CASSQVPAEGNNYGYTF. CDR3 coding DNA: TGCGCCAGCAGCCAAGTCCCTGCCGAGGGTAACAACTATGGCTACACCTTC.

This chain joins TRBV27 and TRBJ2-7, with TRBD1 as a possible D gene (6 bases). The V end lost 5 bases, the J end lost 3 bases, and 17 bases lay between the germline ends. Per the germline V gene, CDR1 is MNHEY and CDR2 is SMNVEV (reference sequence). The CDR3 has 15 amino acids. The CDR3 protein is CASSPPGQSIYEQYF. In nucleotides, the CDR3 is TGTGCCAGCAGTCCACCCGGACAGAGTATCTACGAGCAGTACTTC.

The genes are TRBV9 and TRBJ1-3; 7 bases align to TRBD1. Germline V CDR1 and CDR2: SGDLS, YYNGEE. The CDR3 contains 15 residues. Trimming removed 3 bases from V and 4 bases from J; junction bases left unmatched: 7. CDR3 region: CASSATGMAGNTIYF. The CDR3 DNA reads as TGTGCCAGCAGCGCGACAGGGATGGCAGGAAACACCATATATTTT.

This chain connects TRBV5-1 to TRBJ2-2; D is possibly TRBD1 (6 bases). CDR3 length equals 16 residues. Germline V lookup: CDR1 SGHRS, CDR2 YFSETQ. The V end was cut by 3 bases, the J end by 0 bases, with 12 bases between. CDR3 nucleotides: TGCGCCAGCAGCTCCTACAGGGCTTCGAACACCGGGGAGCTGTTTTTT. It translates to CASSSYRASNTGELFF.

This chain connects TRBV5-1 to TRBJ1-2; 8 nucleotides align to TRBD1. Per germline, CDR1 SGHRS and CDR2 YFSETQ. This CDR3 has 15 amino acids. The V and J ends lost 3 bases and 3 bases, in that order; junction bases with no gene match: 7. The CDR3 nucleotides read TGCGCCAGCAGCTCTGCAGGGGGCGCTGACTATGGCTACACCTTC. Its protein is CASSSAGGADYGYTF.

This clone appeared once. V gene TRBV28 combines with J gene TRBJ2-6; D not resolved. V was shortened by 5 bases and J by 4 bases, with 12 bases between the two germline ends. CDR3 size: 15 residues. Germline V lookup: CDR1 MDHEN, CDR2 SYDVKM. The CDR3: CASSGDGPGANVLTF. The DNA of the CDR3 is TGTGCCAGCAGTGGAGACGGTCCCGGGGCCAACGTCCTGACTTTC.

The chain couples TRBV18 to TRBJ2-5, with TRBD1 matching 7 bases. Looked up from germline, CDR1 is KGHSH and CDR2 is LQKENI. The CDR3 length is 14 residues. V lost 2 bases, J lost 2 bases, and 2 bases stayed unmatched. The CDR3 region has the DNA TGTGCCAGCTCACCAGGGACAGTGCAAGAGACCCAGTACTTC. It translates to CASSPGTVQETQYF. Combining the CDR3 with reference TRBV18 and TRBJ2-5 gives the whole variable domain NAGVMQNPRHLVRRRGQEARLRCSPMKGHSHVYWYRQLPEEGLKFMVYLQKENIIDESGMPKERFSAEFPKEGPSILRIQQVVRGDSAAYFCASSPGTVQETQYFGPGTRLLVL.

This chain joins TRBV7-9 and TRBJ2-1, with D possibly being TRBD2 (5 bases). CDR3 length: 14 amino acids. V shed 11 bases and J shed 1 base, with 15 bases lying between them. From germline, CDR1 is SEHNR and CDR2 FQNEAQ (reference sequence). CDR3 residues: CAVSTGNSYNEQFF. DNA of the CDR3: TGTGCCGTCAGCACGGGGAATTCCTACAATGAGCAGTTCTTC.

A single count supports this clone. The chain is built from TRBV3-1 (or the pseudogene TRBV3-2) and TRBJ2-1; 11 nucleotides agree with TRBD1. The germline gives CDR1 LGHDT, CDR2 YNNKEL (reference sequence). The CDR3 spans 15 residues. The trim removed 3 bases at V and 9 bases at J, leaving 7 bases unmatched. The CDR3: CASSQPRTGGVEQFF. CDR3 nucleotides: TGTGCCAGCAGCCAGCCGAGGACAGGGGGCGTTGAGCAGTTCTTC.

The sample holds a few counts of this clone. This chain links TRBV7-3 with TRBJ1-1, with D possibly TRBD1 on 6 matching bases. The CDR3 has 15 residues. Germline V gene data show CDR1 as SGHTA and CDR2 as FQGTGA. V was clipped by 4 bases and J by 1 base, with 13 bases between them. This CDR3 reads CASSSAGHRNTEAFF. CDR3 nucleotides: TGTGCCAGCAGCTCAGCGGGACACCGGAACACTGAAGCTTTCTTT.

This chain joins TRBV5-1 and TRBJ2-3, with 9 bases identical to TRBD2. The J segment lost 0 bases and the V segment lost 0 bases, leaving 2 bases of the junction unmatched. Per the germline V gene, CDR1 is SGHRS and CDR2 is YFSETQ. CDR3 size: 16 residues. The CDR3 coding sequence is TGCGCCAGCAGCTTGGTACTAGCGGGTAGCACAGATACGCAGTATTTT. Protein product: CASSLVLAGSTDTQYF. Combining the CDR3 with reference TRBV5-1 and TRBJ2-3 gives the whole variable domain KAGVTQTPRYLIKTRGQQVTLSCSPISGHRSVSWYQQTPGQGLQFLFEYFSETQRNKGNFPGRFSGRQFSNSRSEMNVSTLELGDSALYLCASSLVLAGSTDTQYFGPGTRLTVL.

This sequence joins TRBV6-5 and TRBJ2-1, with TRBD1 identical over 7 bases. Germline CDR1 MNHEY, CDR2 SVGAGI. This CDR3 comprises 14 residues. With 6 bases clipped from V and 5 bases from J, the junction kept 7 bases outside the gene matches. This CDR3 is CASSPGTDHNEQFF. CDR3 coding DNA: TGTGCCAGCAGCCCCGGGACAGACCACAATGAGCAGTTCTTC.

The chain recombines TRBV6-2 or TRBV6-3 with TRBJ2-3, with D tentatively TRBD2 (6 bases). The V and J ends lost 2 bases and 0 bases respectively, with 6 bases between them. CDR1 and CDR2 from the germline V gene are MNHEY and SVGEGT. This CDR3 region has 14 residues. In nucleotides, the CDR3 is TGTGCCAGCAGTTACCGGGGGAGCACAGATACGCAGTATTTT. This gives the protein CASSYRGSTDTQYF.

The chain uses TRBV11-2 and TRBJ2-1; 9 bases agree with TRBD1. Looked up from germline, CDR1 is SGHAT and CDR2 is FQNNGV. V gave up 5 bases and J gave up 8 bases; unmatched junction bases: 10. The CDR3 is 15 amino acids. For the CDR3, the DNA is TGTGCCAGCAGCCGTCAGGGGACAGGGTTCGATGAGCAGTTCTTC. Protein: CASSRQGTGFDEQFF.

The V and J genes are TRBV7-2 and TRBJ2-3, with TRBD2 identical over 11 bases. Germline V CDR1 and CDR2: SGHTA, FQGNSA. J gave up 0 bases and V 4 bases, and 6 bases lay outside the gene matches. CDR3 length: 17 amino acids. The CDR3 bases are TGTGCCAGCAGCTGGGCTAGCGGGGGGTATAGCACAGATACGCAGTATTTT. It specifies CASSWASGGYSTDTQYF. The variable domain in full, completed from reference TRBV7-2 and TRBJ2-3, reads GAGVSQSPSNKVTEKGKDVELRCDPISGHTALYWYRQSLGQGLEFLIYFQGNSAPDKSGLPSDRFSAERTGGSVSTLTIQRTQQEDSAVYLCASSWASGGYSTDTQYFGPGTRLTVL.

V usage is TRBV10-3 and J usage is TRBJ2-7, with 7 bases that match TRBD1. V lost 5 bases to trimming and J lost 7 bases; unmatched junction nucleotides: 5. Germline V gene lookup returns CDR1 ENHRY and CDR2 SYGVKD. This CDR3 spans 12 amino acids. The CDR3 nucleotides read TGTGCCATCAGTCCCGGGACAGAAGAGCAGTACTTC. Translating gives CAISPGTEEQYF.

The chain combines TRBV7-9 with TRBJ1-2; 8 positions agree with TRBD1. This CDR3 has 16 residues. Germline trimming cut 4 bases from V and 7 bases from J; bases unmatched to any gene: 14. In germline, CDR1 is SEHNR, CDR2 FQNEAQ (reference sequence). CDR3 protein: CASSSLQRTGIIGYTF. The CDR3 coding sequence is TGTGCCAGCAGCTCCCTCCAACGGACAGGGATCATTGGCTACACCTTC.

The CDR3 DNA reads as TGCGCCAGCAGCCAACGAGATGAAAAACTGTTTTTT. It is translated as CASSQRDEKLFF. The chain joins TRBV4-1 to TRBJ1-4; D is ambiguous. V dropped 2 bases and J dropped 6 bases, with 4 bases sitting between them. There are 12 residues in the CDR3. The V gene's germline CDR1 is MGHRA and CDR2 YSYEKL.

This chain joins TRBV7-9 and TRBJ1-1; TRBD1 aligns across 8 bases. CDR1 SEHNR and CDR2 FQNEAQ come from the germline V gene (reference sequence). The CDR3 contains 13 residues. With 4 bases clipped from V and 6 bases from J, the junction kept 4 bases outside the gene matches. The CDR3 sequence: CASSSTQGAEAFF. CDR3 bases: TGTGCCAGCAGCTCCACACAGGGGGCTGAAGCTTTCTTT.

The chain joins TRBV28 to TRBJ2-7; D might be TRBD1 (5 bases). In germline, CDR1 is MDHEN, CDR2 SYDVKM. V gave up 4 bases and J gave up 9 bases, with 10 bases separating them. There are 11 residues in the CDR3. CDR3 sequence (DNA): TGTGCCAGCAGTTCGACAGCGAGGCAGTACTTC. Residues: CASSSTARQYF.

The rearrangement joins TRBV7-8 to TRBJ2-3; 9 nucleotides match TRBD1. The germline CDR1 and CDR2 sequences are SGHVS and FQNEAQ. This CDR3 is built from 16 residues. V shed 5 bases, J shed 0 bases, and the junction held 6 bases outside the gene matches. CDR3 bases: TGTGCCAGCAGCACCGGGACAGGGAGTAGCACAGATACGCAGTATTTT. Residues: CASSTGTGSSTDTQYF.

The V call is TRBV2, the J call TRBJ2-2; 11 bases align to TRBD2. Germline trimming cut 6 bases from V and 4 bases from J; bases unmatched to any gene: 22. The CDR3 runs to 21 residues. CDR1 is SNHLY and CDR2 is FYNNEI in the germline V gene. As DNA, the CDR3 is TGTGCCAGCAGCGAGAGGGCTAGCGGGGGGTGGGGTATCGGTGGCACCGGGGAGCTGTTTTTT. Its protein is CASSERASGGWGIGGTGELFF.